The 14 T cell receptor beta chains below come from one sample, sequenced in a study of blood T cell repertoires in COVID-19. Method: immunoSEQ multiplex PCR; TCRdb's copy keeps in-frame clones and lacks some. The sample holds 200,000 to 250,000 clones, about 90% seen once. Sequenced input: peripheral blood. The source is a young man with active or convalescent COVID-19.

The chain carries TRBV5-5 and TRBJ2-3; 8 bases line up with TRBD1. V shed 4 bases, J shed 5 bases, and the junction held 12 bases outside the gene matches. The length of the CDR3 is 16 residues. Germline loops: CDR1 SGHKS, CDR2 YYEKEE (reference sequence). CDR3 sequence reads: CASSPWQPGGRDTQYF. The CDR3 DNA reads TGTGCCAGCAGCCCATGGCAACCAGGGGGCAGAGATACGCAGTATTTT. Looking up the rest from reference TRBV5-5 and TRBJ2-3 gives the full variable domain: DAGVTQSPTHLIKTRGQQVTLRCSPISGHKSVSWYQQVLGQGPQFIFQYYEKEERGRGNFPDRFSARQFPNYSSELNVNALLLGDSALYLCASSPWQPGGRDTQYFGPGTRLTVL.

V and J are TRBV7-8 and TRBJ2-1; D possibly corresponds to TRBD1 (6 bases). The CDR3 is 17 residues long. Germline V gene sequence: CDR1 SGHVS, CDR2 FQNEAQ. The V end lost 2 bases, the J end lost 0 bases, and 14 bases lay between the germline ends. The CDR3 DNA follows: TGTGCCAGCAGCTTACGGTCAGGGGAGAGCTCCTACAATGAGCAGTTCTTC. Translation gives CASSLRSGESSYNEQFF. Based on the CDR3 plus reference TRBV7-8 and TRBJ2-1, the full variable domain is GAGVSQSPRYKVAKRGQDVALRCDPISGHVSLFWYQQALGQGPEFLTYFQNEAQLDKSGLPSDRFFAERPEGSVSTLKIQRTQQEDSAVYLCASSLRSGESSYNEQFFGPGTRLTVL.

The CDR3 reads CASSSPQREISYEQYF. The CDR3, as DNA: TGTGCCAGCAGTTCACCCCAGCGGGAGATCTCCTACGAGCAGTACTTC. V and J are TRBV28 and TRBJ2-7, with 8 bases matching TRBD2. V shed 4 bases, J shed 0 bases, and the junction held 8 bases outside the gene matches. There are 16 residues in the CDR3. Germline-derived CDR1 and CDR2 are MDHEN and SYDVKM.

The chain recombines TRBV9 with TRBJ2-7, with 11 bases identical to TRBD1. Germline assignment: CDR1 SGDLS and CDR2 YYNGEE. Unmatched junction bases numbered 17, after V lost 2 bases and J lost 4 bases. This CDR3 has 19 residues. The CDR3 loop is CASSVGPFRDRGWQYEQYF. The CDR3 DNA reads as TGTGCCAGCAGCGTCGGTCCATTCCGGGACAGGGGGTGGCAGTACGAGCAGTACTTC. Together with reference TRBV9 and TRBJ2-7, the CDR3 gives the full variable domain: DSGVTQTPKHLITATGQRVTLRCSPRSGDLSVYWYQQSLDQGLQFLIQYYNGEERAKGNILERFSAQQFPDLHSELNLSSLELGDSALYFCASSVGPFRDRGWQYEQYFGPGTRLTVT.

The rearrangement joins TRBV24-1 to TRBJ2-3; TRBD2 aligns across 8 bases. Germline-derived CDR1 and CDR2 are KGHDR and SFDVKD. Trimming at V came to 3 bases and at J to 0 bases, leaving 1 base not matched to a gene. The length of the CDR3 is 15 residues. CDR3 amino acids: CATSDSGRSTDTQYF. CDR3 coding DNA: TGTGCCACCAGTGATAGCGGGAGAAGCACAGATACGCAGTATTTT.

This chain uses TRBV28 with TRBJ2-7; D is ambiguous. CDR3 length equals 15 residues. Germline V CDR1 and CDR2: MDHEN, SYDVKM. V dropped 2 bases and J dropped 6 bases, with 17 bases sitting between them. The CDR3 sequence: CASSLLPRMSGEQYF. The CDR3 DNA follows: TGTGCCAGCAGTTTACTACCGCGGATGTCCGGCGAGCAGTACTTC.

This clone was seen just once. The CDR3 sequence: CASSLGGLAGANEQFF. CDR3 in DNA: TGTGCCAGCAGCTTGGGTGGTCTAGCGGGAGCTAATGAGCAGTTCTTC. This chain uses TRBV5-4 with TRBJ2-1; 10 bases map to TRBD2. Germline CDR1 and CDR2: SGHNT and YYREEE (reference sequence). There are 16 residues in the CDR3. Trimming removed 0 bases from V and 7 bases from J; junction bases left unmatched: 7.

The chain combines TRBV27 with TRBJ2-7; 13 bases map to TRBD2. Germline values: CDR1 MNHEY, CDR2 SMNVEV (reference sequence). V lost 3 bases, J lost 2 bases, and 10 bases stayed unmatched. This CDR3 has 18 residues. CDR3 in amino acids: CASSFSIMTSGRTYEQYF. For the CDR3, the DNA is TGTGCCAGCAGTTTCTCAATAATGACTAGCGGGAGGACCTACGAGCAGTACTTC.

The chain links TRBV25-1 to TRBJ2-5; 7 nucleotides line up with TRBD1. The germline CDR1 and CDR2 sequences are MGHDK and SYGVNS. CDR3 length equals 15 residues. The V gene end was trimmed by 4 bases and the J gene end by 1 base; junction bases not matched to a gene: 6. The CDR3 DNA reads TGTGCCAGCAGTGTCCCCGGGACAGTCCAAGAGACCCAGTACTTC. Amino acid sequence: CASSVPGTVQETQYF.

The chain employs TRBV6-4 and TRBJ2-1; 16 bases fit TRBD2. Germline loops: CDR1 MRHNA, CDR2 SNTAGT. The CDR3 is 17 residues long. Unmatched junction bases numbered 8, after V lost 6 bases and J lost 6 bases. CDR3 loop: CASSLGLAGGRPNEQFF. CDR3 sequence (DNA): TGTGCCAGCAGCTTGGGACTAGCGGGAGGGAGGCCCAATGAGCAGTTCTTC.

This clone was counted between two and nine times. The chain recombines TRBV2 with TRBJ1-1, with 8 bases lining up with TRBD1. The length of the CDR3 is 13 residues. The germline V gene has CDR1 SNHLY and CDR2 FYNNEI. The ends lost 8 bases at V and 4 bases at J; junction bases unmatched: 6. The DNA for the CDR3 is TGTGCCAGCGGACAGGGCCGGAGCACTGAAGCTTTCTTT. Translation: CASGQGRSTEAFF. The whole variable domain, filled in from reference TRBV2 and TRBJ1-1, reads EPEVTQTPSHQVTQMGQEVILRCVPISNHLYFYWYRQILGQKVEFLVSFYNNEISEKSEIFDDQFSVERPDGSNFTLKIRSTKLEDSAMYFCASGQGRSTEAFFGQGTRLTVV.

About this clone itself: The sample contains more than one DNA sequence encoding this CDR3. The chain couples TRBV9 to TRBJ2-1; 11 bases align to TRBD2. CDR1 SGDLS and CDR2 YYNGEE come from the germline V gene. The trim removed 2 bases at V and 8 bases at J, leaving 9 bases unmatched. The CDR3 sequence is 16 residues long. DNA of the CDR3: TGTGCCAGCAGCGTGGAACTAGCGGGAGACCCCCATGAGCAGTTCTTC. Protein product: CASSVELAGDPHEQFF.

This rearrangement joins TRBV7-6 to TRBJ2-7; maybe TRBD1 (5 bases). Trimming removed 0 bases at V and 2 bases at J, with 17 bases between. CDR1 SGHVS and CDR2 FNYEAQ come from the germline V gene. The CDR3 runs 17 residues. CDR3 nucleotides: TGTGCCAGCAGCTTAGCCGTCGCAGGGCCGATTCCCTACGAGCAGTACTTC. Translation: CASSLAVAGPIPYEQYF.

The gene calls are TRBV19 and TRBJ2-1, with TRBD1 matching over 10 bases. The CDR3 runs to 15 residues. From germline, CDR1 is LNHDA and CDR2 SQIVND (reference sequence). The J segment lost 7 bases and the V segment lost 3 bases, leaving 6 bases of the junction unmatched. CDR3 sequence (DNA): TGTGCCAGTAGTATCACCGGGACAGGGGTGAATGAGCAGTTCTTC. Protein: CASSITGTGVNEQFF.